This TCR beta chain is from a study of blood T cells in healthy people across ages. Study-wide results and limits: As naive T cell percentage varied, TCR beta diversity correlated strongly with it.

On this clonotype itself: Its antigen is unknown.

Germline values: CDR1 LGHNA, CDR2 YSLEER. Trimming removed 0 bases from V and 3 bases from J, with 14 bases in between. The CDR3 is 16 amino acids. The authors ran a second PCR of about 6 to 11 cycles using a sample-barcoded 5' primer and a J-beta primer mix. TCRdb re-called the 5' RACE reads with MiXCR, one entry per CDR3 protein. The data show 780,000 or so distinct CDR3 sequences, with around 25% seen just once and under 4.5% held by the top ten. Staff drew around 10 milliliters of peripheral blood from each donor. The same sample was also studied in work on T cells of mothers and their children.

Sequences were obtained from blood. The chain couples TRBV4-3 to TRBJ1-2; D is ambiguous. The clonotype originates from a boy between 10 and 17 years old in good health. The CDR3 sequence: CASSQDRDAPYYGYTF. The CDR3 DNA reads TGCGCCAGCAGCCAAGATAGGGATGCACCTTACTATGGCTACACCTTC.